Listed here are 17 T cell receptor beta chains from one sample, sequenced in a study of T cell repertoires in cytomegalovirus infection (dated by TCRdb to about 2019). No cognate antigen is known for these TCRs. The sample was run on an Illumina HiSeq 1500. The public reads were reprocessed in TCRdb via fastp at Q25 and MiXCR, keeping in-frame beta chains. Every entry covers one CDR3 protein and lists the most common genes and DNA from its rows. For this sample the table gives some 110,000 distinct CDR3 sequences, of which around a tenth were detected only once. Jointly, the top ten make up 31% of the sample. Sequencing used PBMCs, sequenced either directly or after in vitro stimulation (not recorded which). Every receptor here comes from a human donor in good health (CMV status not recorded). Some clones in this sample may be carry-over from other donors' samples.

This clonotype was detected ten times or more. The genes are TRBV7-2 and TRBJ2-3; weak D call: TRBD2 (6 bases). CDR3 length: 14 residues. Germline V lookup: CDR1 SGHTA, CDR2 FQGNSA. Deletions cut 8 bases from V and 4 bases from J, with 16 bases between. This CDR3 is CASRLASVPDTQYF. The CDR3 DNA sequence: TGTGCCAGCCGGTTGGCTAGCGTCCCAGATACGCAGTATTTT.

The chain employs TRBV18 and TRBJ2-1, with D unresolved. V was cut by 5 bases and J by 8 bases, with 4 bases left in between. CDR1 KGHSH and CDR2 LQKENI come from the germline V gene. The CDR3 has 10 amino acids. CDR3 sequence reads: CASSKDEQFF. Here the CDR3 DNA reads TGTGCCAGCTCAAAGGATGAGCAGTTCTTC.

This clonotype was counted ten times or more. The V call is TRBV4-1, the J call TRBJ1-1; no clear D. Germline V gives CDR1 MGHRA, CDR2 YSYEKL. Trimming removed 1 base from V and 0 bases from J, with 9 bases in between. The CDR3 sequence is 15 residues long. CDR3 coding DNA: TGCGCCAGCAGCCAAGGGTTGGTAGTGAACACTGAAGCTTTCTTT. Its protein product is CASSQGLVVNTEAFF.

In this sample, this clonotype turned up many times. This chain joins TRBV11-3 and TRBJ2-1; no definite D call. V lost 1 base and J 5 bases, leaving 6 bases between the germline ends. The germline V gene encodes CDR1 SGHNT and CDR2 YENEEA. The CDR3 contains 13 residues. This CDR3 reads CASSLVMDNEQFF. The CDR3 DNA sequence: TGTGCCAGCAGCTTAGTGATGGACAATGAGCAGTTCTTC. Supplemented by reference TRBV11-3 and TRBJ2-1, the full variable domain reads EAGVVQSPRYKIIEKKQPVAFWCNPISGHNTLYWYLQNLGQGPELLIRYENEEAVDDSQLPKDRFSAERLKGVDSTLKIQPAELGDSAVYLCASSLVMDNEQFFGPGTRLTVL.

This clonotype came up many times. This chain links TRBV6-2 or TRBV6-3 with TRBJ2-2; 8 bases align to TRBD2. The V segment lost 8 bases and the J segment 5 bases; nucleotides outside the gene matches: 7. The CDR3 extends over 14 amino acids. CDR1 MNHEY and CDR2 SVGEGT come from the germline V gene. Here the CDR3 reads CASQGSGITGELFF. For the CDR3, the DNA is TGTGCCAGCCAGGGTAGCGGGATTACCGGGGAGCTGTTTTTT.

This sequence joins TRBV19 and TRBJ2-3, with D possibly being TRBD2 (5 bases). The CDR3 sequence is 14 residues long. Trimming removed 3 bases from V and 4 bases from J, with 11 bases in between. Germline V gives CDR1 LNHDA, CDR2 SQIVND (reference sequence). DNA for the CDR3: TGTGCCAGTAGTATCAAGCGGACGGCAGATACGCAGTATTTT. It is translated as CASSIKRTADTQYF. Looking up the rest from reference TRBV19 and TRBJ2-3 gives the full variable domain: DGGITQSPKYLFRKEGQNVTLSCEQNLNHDAMYWYRQDPGQGLRLIYYSQIVNDFQKGDIAEGYSVSREKKESFPLTVTSAQKNPTAFYLCASSIKRTADTQYFGPGTRLTVL.

The rearrangement uses TRBV4-1 and TRBJ2-1; TRBD2 aligns across 9 bases. The CDR3 covers 15 residues. Per germline, CDR1 MGHRA and CDR2 YSYEKL. J gave up 3 bases and V 3 bases, and 3 bases lay outside the gene matches. The CDR3 reads CASSHSSGNYNEQFF. DNA of the CDR3: TGCGCCAGCAGCCATTCTAGCGGGAACTACAATGAGCAGTTCTTC.

The chain recombines TRBV6-2 or TRBV6-3 with TRBJ2-7, with 14 nucleotides matching TRBD2. The germline gives CDR1 MNHEY, CDR2 SVGEGT. The junction had 7 bases not matched to a gene; V was cut back by 6 bases and J by 3 bases. The CDR3 is made up of 16 amino acids. CDR3 residues: CASSIGLAGGGYEQYV. Written as DNA, the CDR3 is TGTGCCAGCAGCATTGGACTAGCGGGAGGCGGCTACGAGCAGTACGTC.

J is TRBJ2-1 and V is TRBV6-5, with D perhaps TRBD2 (5 bases). The CDR3 consists of 17 residues. The V and J ends lost 0 bases and 10 bases respectively, with 22 bases between them. Germline V lookup: CDR1 MNHEY, CDR2 SVGAGI. The CDR3, as DNA: TGTGCCAGCAGTTACTCCTCACCCGGACTGGGGTCATGGGAGCAGTTCTTC. Its protein product is CASSYSSPGLGSWEQFF.

This clonotype was counted ten times or more. This chain uses TRBV24-1 with TRBJ2-7; 11 bases map to TRBD2. The germline V gene encodes CDR1 KGHDR and CDR2 SFDVKD. V gave up 3 bases and J gave up 3 bases; unmatched junction bases: 0. The CDR3 has 14 amino acids. This CDR3 is CATSDGTSGYEQYF. For the CDR3, the DNA is TGTGCCACCAGTGATGGGACTAGCGGCTACGAGCAGTACTTC.

This clonotype was found many times. This rearrangement joins TRBV7-2 to TRBJ2-7; tentatively, D is TRBD2 (6 bases). Between the trimmed V and J ends, which lost 5 bases and 3 bases, there was a span of 17 bases. The germline V gene encodes CDR1 SGHTA and CDR2 FQGNSA. This CDR3 has 15 residues. Here the CDR3 DNA reads TGTGCCAGCAGCGTCGGAACTAGCAGGGACTACGAGCAGTACTTC. It is translated as CASSVGTSRDYEQYF.

Ten or more counts support this clonotype. This chain uses TRBV7-2 with TRBJ2-1; 8 nucleotides match TRBD2. The CDR3 is 15 amino acids. CDR1 is SGHTA, CDR2 FQGNSA, per germline. The J segment lost 4 bases and the V segment lost 1 base, leaving 3 bases of the junction unmatched. The CDR3 protein is CASSLVSGDYNEQFF. CDR3 sequence (DNA): TGTGCCAGCAGCTTAGTTAGCGGGGATTACAATGAGCAGTTCTTC.

This clonotype was recorded many times. The gene calls are TRBV24-1 and TRBJ2-2; no clear D gene. Trimming took off 3 bases at V and 6 bases at J, with 13 bases between the two ends. The CDR3 extends over 15 amino acids. CDR1 is KGHDR, CDR2 SFDVKD, per germline. CDR3 sequence (DNA): TGTGCCACCAGTGATAAGCTTCCGACCCCCGGGGAGCTGTTTTTT. It codes for CATSDKLPTPGELFF.

The sample holds many counts of this clonotype. The chain is built from TRBV7-8 and TRBJ1-6; D is unresolved. Germline loops: CDR1 SGHVS, CDR2 FQNEAQ. The ends were cut back, 5 bases at V and 5 bases at J, with 16 bases in the middle. CDR3 length: 16 residues. The CDR3 DNA follows: TGTGCCAGCAGCACCCGGACCGCCCGAAATAATTCACCCCTCCACTTT. It codes for CASSTRTARNNSPLHF. The variable domain in full, with the rest retrieved from reference TRBV7-8 and TRBJ1-6, is GAGVSQSPRYKVAKRGQDVALRCDPISGHVSLFWYQQALGQGPEFLTYFQNEAQLDKSGLPSDRFFAERPEGSVSTLKIQRTQQEDSAVYLCASSTRTARNNSPLHFGNGTRLTVT.

This clonotype was detected a few times. The V call is TRBV7-6, the J call TRBJ1-6; TRBD1 agrees at 7 bases. From germline, CDR1 is SGHVS and CDR2 FNYEAQ. The V and J ends lost 5 bases and 9 bases, in that order; junction bases with no gene match: 10. This CDR3 comprises 15 residues. The CDR3 bases are TGTGCCAGCAGCCAAGGGGGCGGCTTTGTTTCACCCCTCCACTTT. Amino acid sequence: CASSQGGGFVSPLHF.

This sequence joins TRBV7-2 and TRBJ2-5; the D call may be TRBD1 or TRBD2 (6 bases each). This CDR3 is built from 14 residues. Trimming took 5 bases from V and 5 from J, leaving 15 bases between them. Germline CDR1 and CDR2: SGHTA and FQGNSA. The CDR3: CASSLLGGGETQYF. Here the CDR3 DNA reads TGTGCCAGCAGCCTCTTGGGGGGCGGGGAGACCCAGTACTTC.

For this clonotype: This may stem from a read error, because a much larger clone lies one nucleotide away. The chain employs TRBV24-1 and TRBJ2-1; no clear D gene. CDR3 length equals 12 residues. CDR1 is KGHDR and CDR2 is SFDVKD in the germline V gene. The CDR3 loop is CATSGWTDEQIF. The CDR3 nucleotides are TGTGCCACCAGTGGTTGGACGGATGAGCAGATCTTC.